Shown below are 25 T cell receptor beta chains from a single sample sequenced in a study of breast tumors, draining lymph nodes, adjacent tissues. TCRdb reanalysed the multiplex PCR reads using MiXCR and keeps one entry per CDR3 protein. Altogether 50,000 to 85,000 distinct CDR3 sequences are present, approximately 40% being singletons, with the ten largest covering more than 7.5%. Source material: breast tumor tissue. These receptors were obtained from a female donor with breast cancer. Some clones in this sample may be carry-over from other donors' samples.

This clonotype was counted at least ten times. CDR3 protein: CASSLSPLLAGAFDEQFF. The CDR3 coding sequence is TGTGCCAGCAGCCTTTCACCTTTACTAGCGGGAGCGTTCGATGAGCAGTTCTTC. The chain is built from TRBV5-4 and TRBJ2-1, with TRBD2 matching over 11 bases. The CDR3 is made up of 18 amino acids. V lost 4 bases, J lost 8 bases, and 17 bases stayed unmatched. The germline V gene has CDR1 SGHNT and CDR2 YYREEE (reference sequence).

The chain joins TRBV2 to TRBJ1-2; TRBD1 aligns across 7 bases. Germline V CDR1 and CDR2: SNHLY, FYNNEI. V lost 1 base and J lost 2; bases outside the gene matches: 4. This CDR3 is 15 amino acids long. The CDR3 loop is CASSEGTGTNYGYTF. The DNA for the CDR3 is TGTGCCAGCAGTGAAGGGACAGGTACGAACTATGGCTACACCTTC.

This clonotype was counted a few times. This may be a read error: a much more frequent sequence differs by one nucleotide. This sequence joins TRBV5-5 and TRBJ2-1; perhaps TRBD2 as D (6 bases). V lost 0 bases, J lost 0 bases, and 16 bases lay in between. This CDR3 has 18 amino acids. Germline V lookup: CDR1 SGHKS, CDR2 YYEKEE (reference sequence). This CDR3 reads CASSLAVPGESSYNEQFF. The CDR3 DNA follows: TGTGCCAGCAGCTTGGCAGTACCGGGAGAAAGCTCCTACAATGAGCAGTTCTTC. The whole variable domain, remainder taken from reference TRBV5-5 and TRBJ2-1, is DAGVTQSPTHLIKTRGQQVTLRCSPISGHKSVSWYQQVLGQGPQFIFQYYEKEERGRGNFPDRFSARQFPNYSSELNVNALLLGDSALYLCASSLAVPGESSYNEQFFGPGTRLTVL.

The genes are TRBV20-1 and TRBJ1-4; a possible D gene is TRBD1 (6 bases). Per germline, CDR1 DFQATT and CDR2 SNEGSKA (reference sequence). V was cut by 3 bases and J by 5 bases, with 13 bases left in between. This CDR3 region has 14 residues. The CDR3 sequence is CSASLTGSNEKLFF. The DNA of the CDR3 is TGCAGTGCTAGCCTCACAGGGTCGAATGAAAAACTGTTTTTT.

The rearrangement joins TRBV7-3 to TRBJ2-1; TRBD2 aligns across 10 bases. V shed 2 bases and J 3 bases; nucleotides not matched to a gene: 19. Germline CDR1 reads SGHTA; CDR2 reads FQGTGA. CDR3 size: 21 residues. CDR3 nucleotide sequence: TGTGCCAGCAGCTTAGGCGCCCGGCTAGCGGGGGTGGGTGGGAACTACAATGAGCAGTTCTTC. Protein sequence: CASSLGARLAGVGGNYNEQFF.

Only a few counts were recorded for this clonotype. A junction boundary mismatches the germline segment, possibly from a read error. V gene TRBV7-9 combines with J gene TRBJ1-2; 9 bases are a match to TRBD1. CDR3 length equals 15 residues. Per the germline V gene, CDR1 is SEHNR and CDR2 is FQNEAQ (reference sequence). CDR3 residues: CASSLVTGGAWGYPF. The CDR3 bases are TGTGCCAGCAGCTTAGTCACAGGGGGCGCTTGGGGCTACCCCTTC.

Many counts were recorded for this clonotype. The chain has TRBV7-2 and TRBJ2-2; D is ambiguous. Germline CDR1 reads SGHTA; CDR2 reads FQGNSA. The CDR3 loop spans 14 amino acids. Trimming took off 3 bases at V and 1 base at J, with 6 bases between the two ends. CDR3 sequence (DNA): TGTGCCAGCAGCTTTTTCAGGAACACCGGGGAGCTGTTTTTT. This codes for CASSFFRNTGELFF.

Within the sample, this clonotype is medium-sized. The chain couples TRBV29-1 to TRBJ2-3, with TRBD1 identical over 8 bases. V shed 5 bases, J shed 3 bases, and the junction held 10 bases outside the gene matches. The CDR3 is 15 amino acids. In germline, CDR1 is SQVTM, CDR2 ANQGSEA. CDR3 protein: CSVHTTGGETDTQYF. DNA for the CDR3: TGCAGCGTTCACACAACAGGGGGTGAAACAGATACGCAGTATTTT.

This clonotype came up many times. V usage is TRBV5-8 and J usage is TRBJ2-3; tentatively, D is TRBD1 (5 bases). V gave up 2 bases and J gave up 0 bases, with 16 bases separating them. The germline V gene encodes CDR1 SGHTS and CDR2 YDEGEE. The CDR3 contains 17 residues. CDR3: CASSFRTDISSTDTQYF. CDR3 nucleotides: TGTGCCAGCAGCTTTCGGACGGACATCTCTAGCACAGATACGCAGTATTTT. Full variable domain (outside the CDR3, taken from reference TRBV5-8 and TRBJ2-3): EAGVTQSPTHLIKTRGQQATLRCSPISGHTSVYWYQQALGLGLQFLLWYDEGEERNRGNFPPRFSGRQFPNYSSELNVNALELEDSALYLCASSFRTDISSTDTQYFGPGTRLTVL.

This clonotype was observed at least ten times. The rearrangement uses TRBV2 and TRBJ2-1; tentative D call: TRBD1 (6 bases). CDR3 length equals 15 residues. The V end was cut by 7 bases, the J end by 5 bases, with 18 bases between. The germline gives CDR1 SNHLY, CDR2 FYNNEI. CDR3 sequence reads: CASTEGQGPHNEQFF. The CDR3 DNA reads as TGTGCCAGCACCGAGGGTCAGGGGCCCCACAATGAGCAGTTCTTC. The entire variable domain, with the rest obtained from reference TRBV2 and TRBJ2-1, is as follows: EPEVTQTPSHQVTQMGQEVILRCVPISNHLYFYWYRQILGQKVEFLVSFYNNEISEKSEIFDDQFSVERPDGSNFTLKIRSTKLEDSAMYFCASTEGQGPHNEQFFGPGTRLTVL.

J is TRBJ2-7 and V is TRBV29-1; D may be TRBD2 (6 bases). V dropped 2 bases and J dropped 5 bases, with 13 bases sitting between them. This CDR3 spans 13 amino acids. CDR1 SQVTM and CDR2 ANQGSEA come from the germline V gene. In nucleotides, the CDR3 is TGCAGCGTTGAAAGGCGGGGCTTCCACGAGCAGTACTTC. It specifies CSVERRGFHEQYF.

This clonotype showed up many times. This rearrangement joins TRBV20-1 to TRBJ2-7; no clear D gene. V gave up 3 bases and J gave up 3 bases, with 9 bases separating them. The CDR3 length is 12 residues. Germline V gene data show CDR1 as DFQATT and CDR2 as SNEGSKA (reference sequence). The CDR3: CSASPRIYEQYF. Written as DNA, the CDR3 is TGCAGTGCTAGCCCCAGGATCTACGAGCAGTACTTC.

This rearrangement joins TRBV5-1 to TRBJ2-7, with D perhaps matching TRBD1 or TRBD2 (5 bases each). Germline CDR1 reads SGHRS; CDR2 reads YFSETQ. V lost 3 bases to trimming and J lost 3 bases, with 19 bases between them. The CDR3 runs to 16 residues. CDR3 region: CASSSRDGSYNYEQYF. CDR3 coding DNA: TGCGCCAGCAGCTCCCGGGACGGCTCCTACAACTACGAGCAGTACTTC.

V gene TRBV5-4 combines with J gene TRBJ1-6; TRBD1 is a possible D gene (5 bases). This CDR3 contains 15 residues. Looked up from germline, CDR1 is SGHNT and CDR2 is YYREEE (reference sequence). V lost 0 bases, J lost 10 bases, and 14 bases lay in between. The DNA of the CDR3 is TGTGCCAGCAGCTTGGACATGGGGCCGTCGTCACCCCTCCACTTT. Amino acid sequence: CASSLDMGPSSPLHF. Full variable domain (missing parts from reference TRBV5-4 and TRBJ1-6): ETGVTQSPTHLIKTRGQQVTLRCSSQSGHNTVSWYQQALGQGPQFIFQYYREEENGRGNFPPRFSGLQFPNYSSELNVNALELDDSALYLCASSLDMGPSSPLHFGNGTRLTVT.

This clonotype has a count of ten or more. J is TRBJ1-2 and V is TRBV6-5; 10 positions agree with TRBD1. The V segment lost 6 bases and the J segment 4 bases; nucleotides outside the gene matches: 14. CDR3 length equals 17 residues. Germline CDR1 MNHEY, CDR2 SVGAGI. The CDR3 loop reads CASSRARETGGGYGYTF. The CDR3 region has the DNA TGTGCCAGCAGCCGAGCACGAGAGACAGGGGGCGGCTATGGCTACACCTTC.

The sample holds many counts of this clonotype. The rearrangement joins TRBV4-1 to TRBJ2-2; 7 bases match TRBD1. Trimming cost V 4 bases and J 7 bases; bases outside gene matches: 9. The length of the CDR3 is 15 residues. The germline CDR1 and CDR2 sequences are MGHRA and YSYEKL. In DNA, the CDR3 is TGCGCCAGCAGCCGGAGGCAGGGGGTGATCGGGGAGCTGTTTTTT. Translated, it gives CASSRRQGVIGELFF.

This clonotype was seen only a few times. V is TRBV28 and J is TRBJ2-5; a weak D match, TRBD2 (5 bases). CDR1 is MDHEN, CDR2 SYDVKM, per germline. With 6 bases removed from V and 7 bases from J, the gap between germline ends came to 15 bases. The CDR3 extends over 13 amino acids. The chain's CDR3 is CASSRGIGGTQYF. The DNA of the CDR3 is TGTGCCAGCAGCCGGGGTATTGGTGGGACCCAGTACTTC.

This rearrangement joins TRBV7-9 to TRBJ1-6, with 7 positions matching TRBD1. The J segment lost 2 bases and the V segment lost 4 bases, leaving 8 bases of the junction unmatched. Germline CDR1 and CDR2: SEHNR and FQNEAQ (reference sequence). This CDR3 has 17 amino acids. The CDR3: CASSSLDGTAYNSPLHF. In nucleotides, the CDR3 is TGTGCCAGCAGCTCCCTGGACGGGACAGCCTATAATTCACCCCTCCACTTT.

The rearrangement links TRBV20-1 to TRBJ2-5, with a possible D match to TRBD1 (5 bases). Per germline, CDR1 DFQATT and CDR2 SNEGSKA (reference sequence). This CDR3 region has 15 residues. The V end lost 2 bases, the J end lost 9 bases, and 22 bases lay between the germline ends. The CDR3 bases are TGCAGTGCTAGAAAAGGAGACAGACGCGGTCAGCCCCAGTACTTC. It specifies CSARKGDRRGQPQYF.

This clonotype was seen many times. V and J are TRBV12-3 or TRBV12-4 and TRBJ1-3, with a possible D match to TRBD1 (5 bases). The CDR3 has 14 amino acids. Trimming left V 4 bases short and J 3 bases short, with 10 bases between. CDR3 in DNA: TGTGCCAGCAGTTGGGGCAGTGTTGGAAACACCATATATTTT. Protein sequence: CASSWGSVGNTIYF.

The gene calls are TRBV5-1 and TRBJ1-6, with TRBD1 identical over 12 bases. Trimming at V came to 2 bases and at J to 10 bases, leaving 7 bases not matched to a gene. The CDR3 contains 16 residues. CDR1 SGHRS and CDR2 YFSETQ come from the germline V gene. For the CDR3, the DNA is TGCGCCAGCAGCTTAACCGGGACAGGGGGCCGATCACCCCTCCACTTT. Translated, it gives CASSLTGTGGRSPLHF.

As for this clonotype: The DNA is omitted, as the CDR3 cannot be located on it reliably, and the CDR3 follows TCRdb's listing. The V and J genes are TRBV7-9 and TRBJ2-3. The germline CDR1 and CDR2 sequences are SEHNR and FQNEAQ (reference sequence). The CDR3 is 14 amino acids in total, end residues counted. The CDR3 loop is CASSVTSVAGTQCF.

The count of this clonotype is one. In DNA form, the CDR3 reads TGTGCCACCAGCGGGGGCTACAATGAGCAGTTCTTC. It codes for CATSGGYNEQFF. V is TRBV24-1 and J is TRBJ2-1; D is possibly TRBD2 (6 bases). Trimming stripped 7 bases from V and 3 bases from J, with 6 bases between. Germline CDR1 and CDR2: KGHDR and SFDVKD. The CDR3 is made up of 12 amino acids.

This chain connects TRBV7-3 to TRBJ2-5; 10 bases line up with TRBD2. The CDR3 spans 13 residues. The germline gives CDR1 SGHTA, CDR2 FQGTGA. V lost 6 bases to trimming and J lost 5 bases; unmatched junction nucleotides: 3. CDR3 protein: CASSFSGRETQYF. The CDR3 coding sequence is TGTGCCAGCAGTTTTAGCGGGAGGGAGACCCAGTACTTC.

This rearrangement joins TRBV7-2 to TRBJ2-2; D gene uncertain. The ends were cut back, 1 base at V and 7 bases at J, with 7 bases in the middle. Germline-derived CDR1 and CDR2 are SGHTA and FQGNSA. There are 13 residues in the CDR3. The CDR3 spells CASSLDSYGELFF. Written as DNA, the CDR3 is TGTGCCAGCAGCTTAGATTCGTACGGGGAGCTGTTTTTT.